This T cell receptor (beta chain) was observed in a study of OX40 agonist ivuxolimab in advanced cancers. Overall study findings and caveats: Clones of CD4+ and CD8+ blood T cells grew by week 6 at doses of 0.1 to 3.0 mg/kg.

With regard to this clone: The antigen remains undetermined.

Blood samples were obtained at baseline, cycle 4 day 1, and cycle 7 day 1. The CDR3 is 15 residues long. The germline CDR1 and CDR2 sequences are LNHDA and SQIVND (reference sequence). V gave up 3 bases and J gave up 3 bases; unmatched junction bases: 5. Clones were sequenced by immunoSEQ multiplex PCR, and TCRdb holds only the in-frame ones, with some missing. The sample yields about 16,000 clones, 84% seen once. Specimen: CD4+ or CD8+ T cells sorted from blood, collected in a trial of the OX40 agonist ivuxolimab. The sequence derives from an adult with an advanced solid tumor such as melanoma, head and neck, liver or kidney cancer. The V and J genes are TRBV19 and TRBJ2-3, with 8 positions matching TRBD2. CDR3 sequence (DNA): TGTGCCAGTAGTATTTTCGGGGGGGCGACAGATACGCAGTATTTT. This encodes CASSIFGGATDTQYF.